The next 8 T cell receptor beta chains were all read from a single sample in a study of blood T cell repertoires in COVID-19. Generated by immunoSEQ multiplex PCR, the TCRdb table keeps only in-frame clones and is missing some. The sample includes around 100,000 clones, about 86% seen only once; the top ten take approximately 15%. Sequencing was carried out using peripheral blood. These receptors all come from a human donor in a cohort sampled during active COVID-19.

This chain links TRBV10-3 with TRBJ2-3; TRBD2 aligns across 9 bases. Germline-derived CDR1 and CDR2 are ENHRY and SYGVKD. The CDR3 contains 16 residues. V lost 0 bases and J lost 4; bases outside the gene matches: 5. The CDR3 reads CAISESAGGEADTQYF. In DNA, the CDR3 is TGTGCCATCAGTGAGTCGGCGGGGGGGGAGGCAGATACGCAGTATTTT.

This chain uses TRBV30 with TRBJ1-2; 8 bases fit TRBD1. Germline CDR1 reads GTSNPN; CDR2 reads SVGIG (reference sequence). With V trimmed by 0 bases and J by 8 bases, 8 bases remained unmatched. The CDR3 length is 14 residues. DNA of the CDR3: TGTGCCTGGAGTGTACTTCTTACAGGGGGAGGCTACACCTTC. It yields the protein CAWSVLLTGGGYTF.

The chain has TRBV3-1 (or the pseudogene TRBV3-2) and TRBJ2-2, with 9 nucleotides matching TRBD2. V shed 4 bases and J 2 bases; nucleotides not matched to a gene: 5. The germline gives CDR1 LGHDT, CDR2 YNNKEL (reference sequence). The CDR3 runs 16 residues. CDR3: CASSPLAGANTGELFF. CDR3 in DNA: TGTGCCAGCAGCCCATTAGCGGGAGCAAACACCGGGGAGCTGTTTTTT.

V and J are TRBV5-1 and TRBJ2-5, with 7 bases lining up with TRBD1. The CDR3 extends over 15 amino acids. J lost 5 bases, V lost 0 bases, and 7 bases had no gene match. In germline, CDR1 is SGHRS, CDR2 YFSETQ. The DNA for the CDR3 is TGCGCCAGCAGCTTGGTCGACAGGGATAGGGAGACCCAGTACTTC. Translating it yields CASSLVDRDRETQYF.

V usage is TRBV7-2 and J usage is TRBJ1-4, with unresolved D. Germline CDR1 SGHTA, CDR2 FQGNSA. The V end lost 5 bases, the J end lost 4 bases, and 14 bases lay between the germline ends. CDR3 length: 15 residues. The DNA for the CDR3 is TGTGCCAGCAGCCTTGCCGAGTTTTTTAATGAAAAACTGTTTTTT. Its protein is CASSLAEFFNEKLFF.

Turning to this clone: Compared with germline, one end of the junction differs, possibly owing to a read error. The chain joins TRBV4-1 to TRBJ2-1; tentative D call: TRBD2 (6 bases). The CDR3 contains 17 residues. Germline V CDR1 and CDR2: MGHRA, YSYEKL. The CDR3 DNA sequence: TGCGCCAGCAGCCAAGGGATGCTTCGGGACTCCAACAATGAGCAGTTCTTC. It is translated as CASSQGMLRDSNNEQFF.

This sequence joins TRBV5-1 and TRBJ2-3; D uncertain. The CDR3 length is 14 residues. Germline CDR1 SGHRS, CDR2 YFSETQ. V was pared by 1 base and J by 0 bases, with 6 bases between. DNA of the CDR3: TGCGCCAGCAGCTTGACACTAAGCACAGATACGCAGTATTTT. This sequence encodes CASSLTLSTDTQYF.

For this clone: One junction end does not reproduce the germline sequence, and a read error may be involved. This chain uses TRBV2 with TRBJ2-1, with 8 bases matching TRBD2. The germline gives CDR1 SNHLY, CDR2 FYNNEI. The CDR3 sequence is 12 residues long. CDR3 residues: CACSGGGNEQFF. CDR3 sequence (DNA): TGTGCCTGCAGCGGGGGAGGCAATGAGCAGTTCTTC.